This TCR beta chain was found in a study of cytomegalovirus exposure and HLA in healthy donors. Losses at the gene ends were 3 bases for V and 4 bases for J; bases not matched to a gene: 8. The CDR3 runs 15 residues. CDR1 and CDR2 from the germline V gene are LGHNA and YNFKEQ. Sequencing used immunoSEQ multiplex PCR; TCRdb keeps in-frame clones, though not all of them. The repertoire holds roughly 73,000 clones, with roughly 96% as singletons. Sequences were obtained from PBMCs. The V gene is TRBV4-2, the J gene TRBJ2-5; 7 bases line up with TRBD2. This TCR derives from a man younger than 35 in good health and CMV-seronegative. The CDR3 region has the DNA TGTGCCAGCAGCCAGGAGCGGGGAGTAAGAGAGACCCAGTACTTC. This gives the protein CASSQERGVRETQYF.